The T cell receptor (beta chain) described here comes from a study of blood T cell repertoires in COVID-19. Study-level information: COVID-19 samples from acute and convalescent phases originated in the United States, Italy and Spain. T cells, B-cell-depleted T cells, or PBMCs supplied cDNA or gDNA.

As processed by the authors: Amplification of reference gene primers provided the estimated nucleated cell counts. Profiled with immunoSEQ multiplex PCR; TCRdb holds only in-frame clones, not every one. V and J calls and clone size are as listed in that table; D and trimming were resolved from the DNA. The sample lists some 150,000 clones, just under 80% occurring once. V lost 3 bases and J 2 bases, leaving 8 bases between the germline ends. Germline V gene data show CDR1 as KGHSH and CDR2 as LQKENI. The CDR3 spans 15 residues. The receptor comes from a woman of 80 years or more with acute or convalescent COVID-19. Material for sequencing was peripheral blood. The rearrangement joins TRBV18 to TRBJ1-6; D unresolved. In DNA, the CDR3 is TGTGCCAGCTCACCCCAGCGTGCCTATAATTCACCCCTCCACTTT. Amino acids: CASSPQRAYNSPLHF.